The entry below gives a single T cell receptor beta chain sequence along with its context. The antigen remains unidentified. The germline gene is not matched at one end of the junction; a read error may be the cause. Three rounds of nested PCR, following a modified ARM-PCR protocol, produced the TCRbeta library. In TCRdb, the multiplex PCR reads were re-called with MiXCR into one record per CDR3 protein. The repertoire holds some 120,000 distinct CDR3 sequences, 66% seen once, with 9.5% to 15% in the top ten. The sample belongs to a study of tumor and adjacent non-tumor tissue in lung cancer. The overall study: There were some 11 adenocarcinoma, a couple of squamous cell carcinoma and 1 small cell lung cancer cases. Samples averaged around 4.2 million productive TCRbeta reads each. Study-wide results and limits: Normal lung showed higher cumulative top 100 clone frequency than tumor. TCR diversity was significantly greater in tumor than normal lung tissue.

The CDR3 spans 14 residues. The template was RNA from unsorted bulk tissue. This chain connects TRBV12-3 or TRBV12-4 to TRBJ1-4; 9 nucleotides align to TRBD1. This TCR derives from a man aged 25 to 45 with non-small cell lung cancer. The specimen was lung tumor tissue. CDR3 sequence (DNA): TGTGCCAACAGTTTTACGACAGGGGGTGAACAACTGTTTTTT. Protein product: CANSFTTGGEQLFF.